This TCR beta chain stems from a study of cytomegalovirus exposure and HLA in healthy donors. Vbeta (60) and Jbeta (13) primers were used in the PCR. Assay: immunoSEQ multiplex PCR; the TCRdb copy retains only in-frame clones and omits some. Seen here are approximately 200,000 clones, around 67% observed once, and the top ten hold less than 4%. The source of this sequence is a woman in her 30s in good health and CMV-seropositive. Sequences were obtained from PBMCs.

This CDR3 reads CASRPAGGTNYGYTF. The DNA for the CDR3 is TGCGCCAGCAGGCCGGCAGGGGGAACTAACTATGGCTACACCTTC. The chain couples TRBV5-1 to TRBJ1-2, with 7 bases fitting TRBD1. The CDR3 consists of 15 residues. Germline trimming cut 5 bases from V and 0 bases from J; bases unmatched to any gene: 7. CDR1 and CDR2 from the germline V gene are SGHRS and YFSETQ.